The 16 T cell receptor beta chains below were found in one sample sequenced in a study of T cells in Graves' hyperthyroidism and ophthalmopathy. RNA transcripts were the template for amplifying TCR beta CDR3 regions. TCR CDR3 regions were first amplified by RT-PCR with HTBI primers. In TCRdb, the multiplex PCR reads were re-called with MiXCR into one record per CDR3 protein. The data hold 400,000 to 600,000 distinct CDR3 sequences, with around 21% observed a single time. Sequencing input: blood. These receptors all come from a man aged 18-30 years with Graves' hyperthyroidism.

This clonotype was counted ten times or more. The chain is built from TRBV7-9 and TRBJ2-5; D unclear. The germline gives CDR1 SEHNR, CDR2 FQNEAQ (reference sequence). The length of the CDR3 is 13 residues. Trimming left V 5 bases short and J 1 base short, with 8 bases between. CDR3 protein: CASSVVAQETQYF. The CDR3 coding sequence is TGTGCCAGCAGCGTCGTGGCCCAAGAGACCCAGTACTTC.

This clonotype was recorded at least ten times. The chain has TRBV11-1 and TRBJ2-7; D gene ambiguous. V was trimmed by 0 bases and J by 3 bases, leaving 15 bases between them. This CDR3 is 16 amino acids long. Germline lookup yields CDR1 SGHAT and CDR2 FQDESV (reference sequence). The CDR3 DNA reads TGTGCCAGCAGCTTAGCGCTCTCAACTGTGGACTACGAGCAGTACTTC. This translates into CASSLALSTVDYEQYF.

This CDR3 is CASRGTGSSEQYF. CDR3 bases: TGCGCCAGCAGAGGGACAGGGTCTAGCGAGCAGTACTTC. V is TRBV4-3 and J is TRBJ2-7; 9 bases are a match to TRBD1. The CDR3 is made up of 13 amino acids. V gave up 6 bases and J gave up 6 bases; unmatched junction bases: 6. CDR1 is LGHNA, CDR2 YSLEER, per germline.

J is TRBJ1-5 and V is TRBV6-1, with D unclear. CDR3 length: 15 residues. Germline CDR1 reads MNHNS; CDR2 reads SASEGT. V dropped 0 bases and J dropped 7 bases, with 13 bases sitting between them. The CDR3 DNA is TGTGCCAGCAGTGAAGCCTCACGGGGTGGCCAGCCCCAGCATTTT. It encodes CASSEASRGGQPQHF.

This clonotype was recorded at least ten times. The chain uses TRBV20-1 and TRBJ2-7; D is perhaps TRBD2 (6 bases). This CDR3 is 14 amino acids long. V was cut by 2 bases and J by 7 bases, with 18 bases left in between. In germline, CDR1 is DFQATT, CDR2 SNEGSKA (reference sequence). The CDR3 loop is CSARSANGGREQYF. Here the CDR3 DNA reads TGCAGTGCTAGATCCGCCAACGGGGGTCGAGAGCAGTACTTC.

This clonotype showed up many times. This chain's CDR3 is CASSFSGTGGTEAFF. CDR3 nucleotide sequence: TGTGCCAGCAGTTTCTCCGGGACAGGGGGCACTGAAGCTTTCTTT. This chain connects TRBV28 to TRBJ1-1, with 11 bases aligning to TRBD1. This CDR3 has 15 residues. Per germline, CDR1 MDHEN and CDR2 SYDVKM. Trimming cost V 3 bases and J 4 bases; bases outside gene matches: 4.

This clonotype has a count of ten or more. For the CDR3, the DNA is TGCAGCGTTGATGATCAAGAGACCCAGTACTTC. Translating it yields CSVDDQETQYF. The J gene is TRBJ2-5, the V gene TRBV29-1; D gene ambiguous. Germline V gene sequence: CDR1 SQVTM, CDR2 ANQGSEA. V was pared by 3 bases and J by 2 bases, with 4 bases between. The length of the CDR3 is 11 residues.

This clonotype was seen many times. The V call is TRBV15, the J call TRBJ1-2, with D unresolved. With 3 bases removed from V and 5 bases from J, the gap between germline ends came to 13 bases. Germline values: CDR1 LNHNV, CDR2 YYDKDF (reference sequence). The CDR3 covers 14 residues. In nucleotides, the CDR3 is TGTGCCACCAGCAGCGCCGGGATCTTATATGGCTACACCTTC. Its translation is CATSSAGILYGYTF.

CDR3 sequence (DNA): TGTGCCAGCAGTTTGAGGACTCGTAACTATGGCTACACCTTC. It yields the protein CASSLRTRNYGYTF. The rearrangement links TRBV6-5 to TRBJ1-2; the D is unclear. V lost 4 bases and J lost 1, with 10 bases in between. There are 14 residues in the CDR3. Germline V gives CDR1 MNHEY, CDR2 SVGAGI.

CDR3 nucleotide sequence: TGTGCCAGCAGGCCCCGTGTCAACTCCTATAATTCACCCCTCCACTTT. Encoded protein: CASRPRVNSYNSPLHF. This chain connects TRBV6-1 to TRBJ1-6; the D is unclear. This CDR3 comprises 16 residues. The germline V gene has CDR1 MNHNS and CDR2 SASEGT. The V end lost 6 bases, the J end lost 0 bases, and 12 bases lay between the germline ends.

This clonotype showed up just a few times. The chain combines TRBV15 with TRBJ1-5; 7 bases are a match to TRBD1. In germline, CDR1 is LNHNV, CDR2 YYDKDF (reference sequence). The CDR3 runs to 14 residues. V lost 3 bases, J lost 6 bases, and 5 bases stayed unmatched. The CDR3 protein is CATSRTGNSQPQHF. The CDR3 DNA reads TGTGCCACCAGCAGGACAGGGAATAGTCAGCCCCAGCATTTT.

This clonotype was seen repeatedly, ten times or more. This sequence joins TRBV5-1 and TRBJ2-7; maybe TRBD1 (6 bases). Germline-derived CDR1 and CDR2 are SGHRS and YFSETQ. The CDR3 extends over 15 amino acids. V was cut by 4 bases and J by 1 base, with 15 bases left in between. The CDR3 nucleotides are TGCGCCAGCAGCCCGGATCTACAGGGTTCCTACGAGCAGTACTTC. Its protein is CASSPDLQGSYEQYF.

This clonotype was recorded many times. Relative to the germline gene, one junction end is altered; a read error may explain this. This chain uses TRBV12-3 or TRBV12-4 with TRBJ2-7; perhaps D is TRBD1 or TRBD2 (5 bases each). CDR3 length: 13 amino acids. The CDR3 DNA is TGTGCCAGCAGGGGGGACCCGACTTACGGGCAGTACTTC. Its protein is CASRGDPTYGQYF.

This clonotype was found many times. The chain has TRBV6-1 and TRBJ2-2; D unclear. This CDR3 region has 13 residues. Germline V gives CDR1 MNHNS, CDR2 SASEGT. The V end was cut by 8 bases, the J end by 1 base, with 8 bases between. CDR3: CASLQLNTGELFF. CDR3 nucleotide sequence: TGTGCCAGCCTACAGCTGAACACCGGGGAGCTGTTTTTT.

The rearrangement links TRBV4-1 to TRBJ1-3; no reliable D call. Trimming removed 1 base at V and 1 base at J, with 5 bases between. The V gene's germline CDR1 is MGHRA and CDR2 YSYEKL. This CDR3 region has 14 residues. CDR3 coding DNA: TGCGCCAGCAGCCAAGTTCAATCTGGAAACACCATATATTTT. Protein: CASSQVQSGNTIYF.

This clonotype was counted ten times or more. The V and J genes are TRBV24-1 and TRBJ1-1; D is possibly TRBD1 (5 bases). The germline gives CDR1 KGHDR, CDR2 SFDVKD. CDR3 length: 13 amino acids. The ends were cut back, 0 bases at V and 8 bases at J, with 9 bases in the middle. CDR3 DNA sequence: TGTGCCACCAGTGATTTGCTCGGGACCGAAGCTTTCTTT. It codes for CATSDLLGTEAFF.